This T cell receptor (beta chain) is drawn from a study of blood T cell repertoires in COVID-19. Study summary: There were acute and convalescent COVID-19 samples, and they came from the United States, Italy and Spain. Sample material is recorded as cDNA or gDNA derived from T cells, B-cell-depleted T cells, or PBMCs.

In the original workflow: By means of reference gene primer amplification, nucleated cell counts were estimated. Repertoires were generated with immunoSEQ multiplex PCR, while TCRdb's copy carries only in-frame clones and drops some. The DNA gave D and trimming, while V, J and clone size come from that table. The sample consists of about 66,000 clones, approximately 89% of them appearing once. Per germline, CDR1 MGHRA and CDR2 YSYEKL. With 0 bases removed from V and 1 base from J, the gap between germline ends came to 7 bases. The CDR3 totals 14 residues. The sequencing input was peripheral blood. The gene calls are TRBV4-1 and TRBJ2-7, with D possibly matching TRBD1 (5 bases). The TCR sequence derives from a man aged 60 to 75 with acute or convalescent COVID-19. The CDR3 DNA reads TGCGCCAGCAGCCAAGAGGGGCAGTCCTACGAGCAGTACTTC. Translating gives CASSQEGQSYEQYF.